The 5 T cell receptor beta chains below were found in one sample sequenced in a study of tissue T cells after allogeneic stem cell transplantation. This sample's time point: mouse harvest day 7 after allogeneic transplant. Tail vein injection delivered 10^7 T-cell-depleted bone marrow cells and 10^6 splenic CD5+ T cells. Data came from immunoSEQ multiplex PCR; TCRdb stores just in-frame clones and leaves some out. This sample carries over 8,500 clones, 35% to 50% of them seen once, and the ten largest clones take about 1.5%. Specimen: skin. Receptors originate from a female BALB/c mouse given C57BL/6 T cells with graft-versus-host disease after an allogeneic hematopoietic cell transplant.

Remarks on this clone: Mouse gene names apply. Read sequence stops 1 residue before the CDR3 end, and the germline J gene provides the missing end. The chain carries TRBV26 and TRBJ1-1; D gene unclear. Trimming left V 0 bases short and J 0 bases short, with 5 bases between. The CDR3 totals 14 residues. Germline V gene sequence: CDR1 KGHPV, CDR2 FQNQEV (reference sequence). This CDR3 reads CASSLSPANTEVFF. The sequenced part of the CDR3 DNA is TGTGCCAGCAGTCTGTCGCCAGCAAACACAGAAGTCTTC. Using reference TRBV26 and TRBJ1-1 for the parts outside the CDR3, the full variable domain is NSKVIQTPRYLVKGQGQKAKMRCIPEKGHPVVFWYQQNKNNEFKFLINFQNQEVLQQIDMTEKRFSAECPSNSPCSLEIQSSEAGDSALYLCASSLSPANTEVFFGKGTRLTVV.

This clone came up a few times. All gene names here are mouse names. The sequence runs out 1 residue before the end of the CDR3; the remainder is reconstructed from the germline J gene. This rearrangement joins TRBV26 to TRBJ2-1, with D uncertain. The length of the CDR3 is 12 residues. Per the germline V gene, CDR1 is KGHPV and CDR2 is FQNQEV (reference sequence). V dropped 2 bases and J dropped 3 bases, with 2 bases sitting between them. The covered CDR3 bases are TGTGCCAGCAGTCTGGGCTATGCTGAGCAGTTC. This gives the protein CASSLGYAEQF. The full-length CDR3 reads as CASSLGYAEQFF.

Turning to this clone: Genes here carry mouse names. The CDR3 end lies 1 residue beyond the end of the read and is filled in from the germline J gene. This chain joins TRBV13-1 and TRBJ2-5, with 10 bases lining up with TRBD2. Germline CDR1 NSHNY, CDR2 SYGAGN. This CDR3 contains 14 residues. After removal of 2 bases from V and 8 bases from J, the junction contained 5 bases not matched to a gene. CDR3 region: CASSDWGGGGTQYF. The CDR3 bases that were read are TGTGCCAGCAGTGACTGGGGGGGCGGAGGCACCCAGTAC.

As concerns this clone: The genes are named according to mouse. The sequenced fragment ends 1 residue before the CDR3 boundary, so the rest is inferred from the germline J gene. J is TRBJ2-7 and V is TRBV26, with TRBD2 matching 9 bases. CDR3 length equals 14 residues. V was clipped by 3 bases and J by 4 bases; unmatched bases: 4. Germline V gene lookup returns CDR1 KGHPV and CDR2 FQNQEV (reference sequence). The DNA read from the CDR3 is TGTGCCAGCAGTCTTGGCTGGGGGGGTTATGAACAGTAC. Encoded protein: CASSLGWGGYEQY. The complete CDR3 protein is CASSLGWGGYEQYF. Looking up the rest from reference TRBV26 and TRBJ2-7 gives the full variable domain: NSKVIQTPRYLVKGQGQKAKMRCIPEKGHPVVFWYQQNKNNEFKFLINFQNQEVLQQIDMTEKRFSAECPSNSPCSLEIQSSEAGDSALYLCASSLGWGGYEQYFGPGTRLTVL.

A note on this clone: Gene names refer to mouse genes. The read gets to within 1 residue of the CDR3 end, and the germline J gene fills in the rest. This sequence joins TRBV13-2 and TRBJ1-1; D unresolved. V lost 0 bases and J 4 bases, leaving 4 bases between the germline ends. This CDR3 comprises 12 residues. Germline V gene data show CDR1 as NNHNN and CDR2 as SYGAGS (reference sequence). The CDR3 bases that were read are TGTGCCAGCGGTGATGGGGGCACAGAAGTCTTC. Translated: CASGDGGTEVF. The entire CDR3 protein reads CASGDGGTEVFF.